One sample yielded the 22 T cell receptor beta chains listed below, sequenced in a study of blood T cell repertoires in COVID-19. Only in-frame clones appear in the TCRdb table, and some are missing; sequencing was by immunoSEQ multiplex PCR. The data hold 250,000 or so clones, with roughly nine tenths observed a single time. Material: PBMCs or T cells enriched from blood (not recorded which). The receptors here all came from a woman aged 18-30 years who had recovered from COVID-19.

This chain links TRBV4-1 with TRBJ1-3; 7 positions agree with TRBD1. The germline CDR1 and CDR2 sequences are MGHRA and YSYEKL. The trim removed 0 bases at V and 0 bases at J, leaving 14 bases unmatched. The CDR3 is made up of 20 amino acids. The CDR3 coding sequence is TGCGCCAGCAGCCAAGAGGTTTCGGCGACAGGGACATTCTCTGGAAACACCATATATTTT. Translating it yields CASSQEVSATGTFSGNTIYF.

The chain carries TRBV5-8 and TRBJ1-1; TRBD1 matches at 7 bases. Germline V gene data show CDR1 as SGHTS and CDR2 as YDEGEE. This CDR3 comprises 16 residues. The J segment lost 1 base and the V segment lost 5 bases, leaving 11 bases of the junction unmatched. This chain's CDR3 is CASSEPLGQTNTEAFF. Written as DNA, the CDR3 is TGTGCCAGCAGTGAACCCCTGGGACAGACGAACACTGAAGCTTTCTTT.

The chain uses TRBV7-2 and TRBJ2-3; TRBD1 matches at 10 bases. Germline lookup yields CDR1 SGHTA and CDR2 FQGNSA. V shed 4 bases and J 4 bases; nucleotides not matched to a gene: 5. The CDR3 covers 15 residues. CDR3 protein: CASSSTGGGPDTQYF. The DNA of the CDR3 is TGTGCCAGCAGCTCGACAGGGGGCGGCCCAGATACGCAGTATTTT.

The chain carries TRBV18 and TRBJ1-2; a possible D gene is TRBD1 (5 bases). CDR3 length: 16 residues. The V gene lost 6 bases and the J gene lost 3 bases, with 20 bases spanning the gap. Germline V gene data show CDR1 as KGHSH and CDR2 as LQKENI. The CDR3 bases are TGTGCCAGCTCCCTACAAGGAGGGGCCCTTTACTATGGCTACACCTTC. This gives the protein CASSLQGGALYYGYTF.

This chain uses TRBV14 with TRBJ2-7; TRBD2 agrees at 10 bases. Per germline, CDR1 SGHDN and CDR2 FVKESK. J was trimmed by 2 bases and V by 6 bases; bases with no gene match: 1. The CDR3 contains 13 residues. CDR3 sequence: CASSGLAAYEQYF. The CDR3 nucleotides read TGTGCCAGCAGTGGACTAGCGGCCTACGAGCAGTACTTC.

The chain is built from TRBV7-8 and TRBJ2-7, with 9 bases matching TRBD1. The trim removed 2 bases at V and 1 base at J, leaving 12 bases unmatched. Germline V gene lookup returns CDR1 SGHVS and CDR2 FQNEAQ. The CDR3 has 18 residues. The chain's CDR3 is CASSLTLPGQGTSYEQYF. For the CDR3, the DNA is TGTGCCAGCAGCTTAACTCTACCGGGACAGGGCACGTCCTACGAGCAGTACTTC.

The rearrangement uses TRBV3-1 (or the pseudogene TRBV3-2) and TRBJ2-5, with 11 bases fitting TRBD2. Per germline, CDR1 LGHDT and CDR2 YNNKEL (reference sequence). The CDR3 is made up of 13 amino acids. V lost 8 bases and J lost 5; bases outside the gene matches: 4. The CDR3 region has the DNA TGTGCCAGCCAGGGACTAGCGGTGGAGACCCAGTACTTC. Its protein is CASQGLAVETQYF.

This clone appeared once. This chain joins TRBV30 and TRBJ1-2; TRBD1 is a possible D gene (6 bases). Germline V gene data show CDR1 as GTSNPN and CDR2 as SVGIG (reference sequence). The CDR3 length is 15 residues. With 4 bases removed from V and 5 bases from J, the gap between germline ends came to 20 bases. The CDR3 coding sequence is TGTGCCTGGACCGACCGACAGGCCCAACCTTATGGCTACACCTTC. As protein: CAWTDRQAQPYGYTF.

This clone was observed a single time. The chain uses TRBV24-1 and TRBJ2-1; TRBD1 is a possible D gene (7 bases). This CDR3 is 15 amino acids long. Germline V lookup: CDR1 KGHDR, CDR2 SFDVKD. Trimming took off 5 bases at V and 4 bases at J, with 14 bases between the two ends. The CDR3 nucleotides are TGTGCCACCAGTGGCGGGACAGACGGGTACAATGAGCAGTTCTTC. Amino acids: CATSGGTDGYNEQFF.

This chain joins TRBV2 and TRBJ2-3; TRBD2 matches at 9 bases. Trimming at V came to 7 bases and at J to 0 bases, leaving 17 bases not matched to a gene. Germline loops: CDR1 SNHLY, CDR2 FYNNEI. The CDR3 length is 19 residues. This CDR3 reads CASTGSGTTSGASTDTQYF. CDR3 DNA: TGTGCCAGCACCGGAAGTGGGACGACTAGCGGAGCTAGCACAGATACGCAGTATTTT.

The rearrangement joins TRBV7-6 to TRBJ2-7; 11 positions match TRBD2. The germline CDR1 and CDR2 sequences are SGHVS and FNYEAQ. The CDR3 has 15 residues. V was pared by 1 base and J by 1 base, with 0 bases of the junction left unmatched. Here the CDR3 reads CASSLGLAGSYEQYF. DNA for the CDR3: TGTGCCAGCAGCTTAGGACTAGCGGGATCCTACGAGCAGTACTTC.

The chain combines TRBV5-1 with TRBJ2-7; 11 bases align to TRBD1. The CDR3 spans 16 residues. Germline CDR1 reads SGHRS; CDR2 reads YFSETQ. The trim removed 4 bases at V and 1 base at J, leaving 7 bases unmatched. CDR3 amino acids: CASSQDGQGASYEQYF. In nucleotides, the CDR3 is TGCGCCAGCAGCCAGGACGGACAGGGGGCGTCCTACGAGCAGTACTTC.

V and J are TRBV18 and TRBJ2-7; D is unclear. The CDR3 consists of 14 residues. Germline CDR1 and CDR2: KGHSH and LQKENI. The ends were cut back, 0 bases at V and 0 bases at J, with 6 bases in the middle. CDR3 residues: CASSPPHSSYEQYF. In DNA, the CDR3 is TGTGCCAGCTCACCACCGCACAGCTCCTACGAGCAGTACTTC. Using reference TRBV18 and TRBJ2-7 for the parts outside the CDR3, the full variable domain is NAGVMQNPRHLVRRRGQEARLRCSPMKGHSHVYWYRQLPEEGLKFMVYLQKENIIDESGMPKERFSAEFPKEGPSILRIQQVVRGDSAAYFCASSPPHSSYEQYFGPGTRLTVT.

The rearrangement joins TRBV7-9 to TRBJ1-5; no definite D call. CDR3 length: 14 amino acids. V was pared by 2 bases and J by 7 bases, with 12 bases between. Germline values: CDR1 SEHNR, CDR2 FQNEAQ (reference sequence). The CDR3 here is CASSLPQEGQPQHF. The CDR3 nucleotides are TGTGCCAGCAGCTTACCGCAGGAGGGCCAGCCCCAGCATTTT.

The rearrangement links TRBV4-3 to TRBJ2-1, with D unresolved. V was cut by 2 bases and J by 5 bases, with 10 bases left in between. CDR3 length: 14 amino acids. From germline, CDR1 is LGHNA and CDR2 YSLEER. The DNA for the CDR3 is TGCGCCAGCAGCCAATCCCTCTACGACAATGAGCAGTTCTTC. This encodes CASSQSLYDNEQFF.

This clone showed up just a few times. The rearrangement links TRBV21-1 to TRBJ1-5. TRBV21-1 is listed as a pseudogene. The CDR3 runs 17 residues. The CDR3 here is CASSRPPSRGHNQPQHF. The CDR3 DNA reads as TGTGCCAGCAGCAGGCCCCCCAGTCGGGGTCATAATCAGCCCCAGCATTTT.

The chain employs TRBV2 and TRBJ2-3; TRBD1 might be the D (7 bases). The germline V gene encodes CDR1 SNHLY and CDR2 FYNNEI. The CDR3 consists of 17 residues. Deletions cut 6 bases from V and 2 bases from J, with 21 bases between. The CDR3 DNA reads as TGTGCCAGCAGCGCTCCGACAGGGAGGTACCTCACAGATACGCAGTATTTT. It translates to CASSAPTGRYLTDTQYF.

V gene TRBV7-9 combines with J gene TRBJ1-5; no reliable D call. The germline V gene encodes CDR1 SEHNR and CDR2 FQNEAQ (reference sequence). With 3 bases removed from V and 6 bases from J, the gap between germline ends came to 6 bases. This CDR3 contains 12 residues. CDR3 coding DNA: TGTGCCAGCAGCTTCCGAGGTCAGCCCCAGCATTTT. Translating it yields CASSFRGQPQHF.

CDR3 in DNA: TGTGCCAGCAGCCACGTACGGACTAGCGGGAGAGCAGATACGCAGTATTTT. Protein sequence: CASSHVRTSGRADTQYF. The chain recombines TRBV4-2 with TRBJ2-3, with 13 nucleotides matching TRBD2. Germline V gene lookup returns CDR1 LGHNA and CDR2 YNFKEQ. This CDR3 spans 17 amino acids. J lost 4 bases, V lost 3 bases, and 7 bases had no gene match.

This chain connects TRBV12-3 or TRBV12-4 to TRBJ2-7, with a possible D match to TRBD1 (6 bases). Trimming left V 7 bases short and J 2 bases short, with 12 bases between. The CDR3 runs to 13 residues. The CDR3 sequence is CASTIGGTYEQYF. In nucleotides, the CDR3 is TGTGCCAGCACCATAGGGGGAACCTACGAGCAGTACTTC.

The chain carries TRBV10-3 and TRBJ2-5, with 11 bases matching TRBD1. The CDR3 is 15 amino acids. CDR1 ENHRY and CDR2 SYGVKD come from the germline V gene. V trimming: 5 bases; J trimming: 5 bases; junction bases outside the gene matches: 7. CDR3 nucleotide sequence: TGTGCCATCAGTCAGGACAGGGGGCAGTGGGAGACCCAGTACTTC. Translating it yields CAISQDRGQWETQYF.

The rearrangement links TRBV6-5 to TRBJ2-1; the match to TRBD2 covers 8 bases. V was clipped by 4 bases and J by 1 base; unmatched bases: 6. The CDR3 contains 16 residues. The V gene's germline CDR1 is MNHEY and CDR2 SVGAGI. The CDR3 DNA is TGTGCCAGCAGTTCTCTGGGCGGGGGGTCCTACAATGAGCAGTTCTTC. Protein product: CASSSLGGGSYNEQFF.